The 23 T cell receptor beta chains reported below all come from one sample, sequenced in a study of patients and donors after allogeneic stem cell transplantation. TCRdb redid the calling of the RT-PCR reads with MiXCR, one entry per CDR3 protein. Of roughly 960,000 distinct CDR3 sequences in the sample, over 15% are singletons; the top ten hold around 6%. The sequenced material came from blood, either unsorted or a sorted T cell fraction (not recorded which). These receptor sequences come from a human donor who was either an allogeneic HSCT recipient or a stem cell or donor lymphocyte infusion donor (not recorded which). It is not recorded whose cells these are; they may come from a transplant donor.

This rearrangement joins TRBV20-1 to TRBJ1-2; D ambiguous. CDR3 length equals 13 residues. Germline V CDR1 and CDR2: DFQATT, SNEGSKA (reference sequence). V lost 7 bases and J lost 0, with 12 bases in between. The CDR3 nucleotides are TGCAGTGTGTTGTACCAAGCTAACTATGGCTACACCTTC. Its protein is CSVLYQANYGYTF.

This clonotype was seen a few times. This chain connects TRBV10-3 to TRBJ2-5; D gene unclear. This CDR3 region has 16 residues. The germline CDR1 and CDR2 sequences are ENHRY and SYGVKD. V gave up 2 bases and J gave up 1 base, with 14 bases separating them. CDR3 amino acids: CAISEPSGRSQETQYF. The DNA of the CDR3 is TGTGCCATCAGTGAGCCCTCTGGCCGGTCCCAAGAGACCCAGTACTTC.

This clonotype was counted between two and nine times. The chain uses TRBV29-1 and TRBJ1-2; tentatively, D is TRBD1 (5 bases). This CDR3 contains 14 residues. Looked up from germline, CDR1 is SQVTM and CDR2 is ANQGSEA. V lost 3 bases and J 5 bases, leaving 16 bases between the germline ends. The CDR3 is CSVDAPAGRYGYTF. In DNA form, the CDR3 reads TGCAGCGTTGATGCCCCGGCAGGGAGATATGGCTACACCTTC.

The rearrangement joins TRBV19 to TRBJ2-3, with TRBD1 matching 7 bases. Germline lookup yields CDR1 LNHDA and CDR2 SQIVND (reference sequence). This CDR3 comprises 17 residues. V lost 1 base, J lost 0 bases, and 7 bases stayed unmatched. The CDR3 region is CASSIGQGSSSTDTQYF. CDR3 nucleotides: TGTGCCAGTAGTATAGGACAGGGCTCATCTAGCACAGATACGCAGTATTTT.

A few counts support this clonotype. J is TRBJ2-5 and V is TRBV6-1, with TRBD1 matching 9 bases. Germline V gene data show CDR1 as MNHNS and CDR2 as SASEGT. Trimming removed 6 bases from V and 3 bases from J; junction bases left unmatched: 8. This CDR3 contains 15 residues. This chain's CDR3 is CASRDLGQGKETQYF. As DNA, the CDR3 is TGTGCCAGCAGAGATCTAGGACAGGGGAAAGAGACCCAGTACTTC.

The chain uses TRBV7-2 and TRBJ1-2, with no clear D. From germline, CDR1 is SGHTA and CDR2 FQGNSA. This CDR3 has 13 residues. V lost 6 bases and J 2 bases, leaving 10 bases between the germline ends. CDR3 DNA sequence: TGTGCCAGCAGTCGTACACTCAACTATGGCTACACCTTC. Its protein is CASSRTLNYGYTF.

The table lists this clonotype with a few counts. The V call is TRBV29-1, the J call TRBJ2-2; the D is unclear. Germline values: CDR1 SQVTM, CDR2 ANQGSEA. V was trimmed by 5 bases and J by 6 bases, leaving 4 bases between them. This CDR3 has 10 residues. The CDR3 DNA follows: TGCAGCGTTTACTCCGGGGAGCTGTTTTTT. Its translation: CSVYSGELFF.

A single count supports this clonotype. The chain employs TRBV2 and TRBJ2-7; TRBD1 matches at 7 bases. The V gene end was trimmed by 6 bases and the J gene end by 5 bases; junction bases not matched to a gene: 7. The CDR3 has 13 residues. Germline CDR1 is SNHLY and CDR2 is FYNNEI. The CDR3 sequence is CASRRTGLNEQYF. The CDR3 DNA reads TGTGCCAGCAGGAGGACAGGTCTGAACGAGCAGTACTTC.

In its sample, this clonotype was seen a few times. CDR3 nucleotides: TGCAGTGCCCGATTCGTCTACGAGCAGTACTTC. Amino acids: CSARFVYEQYF. The rearrangement uses TRBV20-1 and TRBJ2-7; D is unclear. This CDR3 contains 11 residues. Trimming removed 6 bases at V and 3 bases at J, with 9 bases between. The germline V gene encodes CDR1 DFQATT and CDR2 SNEGSKA (reference sequence).

This clonotype was detected many times. This sequence joins TRBV18 and TRBJ2-7; D is perhaps TRBD1 (6 bases). The CDR3 has 13 amino acids. CDR1 is KGHSH and CDR2 is LQKENI in the germline V gene. V lost 4 bases and J 7 bases, leaving 14 bases between the germline ends. Here the CDR3 DNA reads TGTGCCAGCTCACTTATCGACAGGCAGGAGCAGTACTTC. Its protein is CASSLIDRQEQYF. Filled out from reference TRBV18 and TRBJ2-7, the complete variable domain reads NAGVMQNPRHLVRRRGQEARLRCSPMKGHSHVYWYRQLPEEGLKFMVYLQKENIIDESGMPKERFSAEFPKEGPSILRIQQVVRGDSAAYFCASSLIDRQEQYFGPGTRLTVT.

This clonotype appeared a few times. V is TRBV25-1 and J is TRBJ2-7, with D perhaps matching TRBD2 (6 bases). V lost 6 bases, J lost 2 bases, and 11 bases lay in between. Germline V gives CDR1 MGHDK, CDR2 SYGVNS. The CDR3 is 13 amino acids. DNA for the CDR3: TGTGCCAGCAGGGGAGGCCCTACCTACGAGCAGTACTTC. It encodes CASRGGPTYEQYF.

This clonotype was seen just once. V gene TRBV7-2 combines with J gene TRBJ2-7, with unresolved D. In germline, CDR1 is SGHTA, CDR2 FQGNSA. The germline V and J ends were trimmed by 8 bases and 2 bases, with 10 bases remaining between them. The CDR3 is 12 residues long. In DNA, the CDR3 is TGTGCCAGCGCCCTCCCCCCCTACGAGCAGTACTTC. Translating it yields CASALPPYEQYF.

This clonotype was counted at least ten times. The chain employs TRBV3-1 and TRBJ2-2; tentatively, D is TRBD1 (6 bases). The V end was cut by 6 bases, the J end by 4 bases, with 15 bases between. The CDR3 covers 15 residues. Germline V gives CDR1 LGHDT, CDR2 YNNKEL (reference sequence). The CDR3 loop reads CASRPAGTSTGELFF. The DNA of the CDR3 is TGTGCCAGCAGACCCGCCGGGACATCCACCGGGGAGCTGTTTTTT.

This clonotype turned up a few times. The chain carries TRBV3-1 and TRBJ2-7; 13 bases line up with TRBD2. The CDR3 has 15 amino acids. With V trimmed by 4 bases and J by 5 bases, 5 bases remained unmatched. Germline CDR1 and CDR2: LGHDT and YNNKEL (reference sequence). CDR3 protein: CASSRTSGSSDEQYF. The CDR3 DNA follows: TGTGCCAGCAGCCGGACTAGCGGGAGTAGCGACGAGCAGTACTTC.

The genes are TRBV6-2 or TRBV6-3 and TRBJ1-6; 7 bases are shared with TRBD1. The CDR3 is 15 amino acids. With 5 bases clipped from V and 12 bases from J, the junction kept 13 bases outside the gene matches. Germline loops: CDR1 MNHEY, CDR2 SVGEGT. For the CDR3, the DNA is TGTGCCAGCAGTGTTTGGGGACCGGGACAGCGACCCCTCCACTTT. It encodes CASSVWGPGQRPLHF.

This clonotype came up many times. V usage is TRBV4-1 and J usage is TRBJ2-7; TRBD1 is a possible D gene (6 bases). CDR3 length: 15 amino acids. V lost 1 base and J lost 6, with 16 bases in between. The germline CDR1 and CDR2 sequences are MGHRA and YSYEKL. CDR3 nucleotide sequence: TGCGCCAGCAGCCAAGTGCAGGGGACGGTCTTCGAGCAGTACTTC. This codes for CASSQVQGTVFEQYF.

The CDR3 here is CASSDRFGTGELFF. The CDR3 nucleotides read TGTGCCAGCAGTGACAGGTTTGGCACCGGGGAGCTGTTTTTT. This sequence joins TRBV12-3 or TRBV12-4 and TRBJ2-2, with D maybe TRBD1 (6 bases). The CDR3 runs 14 residues. V was trimmed by 5 bases and J by 4 bases, leaving 11 bases between them.

This clonotype was seen a handful of times. The genes are TRBV11-2 and TRBJ2-1, with D unresolved. This CDR3 is 13 amino acids long. Trimming removed 5 bases from V and 7 bases from J, with 12 bases in between. From germline, CDR1 is SGHAT and CDR2 FQNNGV. The CDR3 reads CASSPTMGNEQFF. DNA of the CDR3: TGTGCCAGCAGCCCAACGATGGGGAATGAGCAGTTCTTC.

The chain couples TRBV12-3 or TRBV12-4 to TRBJ2-1; D remains unclear. This CDR3 has 12 residues. The V gene lost 7 bases and the J gene lost 2 bases, with 6 bases spanning the gap. The DNA of the CDR3 is TGTGCCAGCACACCGACCTACAATGAGCAGTTCTTC. Translation gives CASTPTYNEQFF.

The rearrangement links TRBV4-3 to TRBJ2-7, with D unclear. The V and J ends lost 5 bases and 1 base respectively, with 15 bases between them. The CDR3 has 15 residues. Germline lookup yields CDR1 LGHNA and CDR2 YSLEER. CDR3 sequence (DNA): TGCGCCAGCAGCTCCCGCCCGGGTGGTTCCTACGAGCAGTACTTC. This encodes CASSSRPGGSYEQYF.

The V gene is TRBV20-1, the J gene TRBJ2-5; D not resolved. V shed 2 bases and J shed 1 base, with 11 bases lying between them. There are 14 residues in the CDR3. In germline, CDR1 is DFQATT, CDR2 SNEGSKA (reference sequence). Here the CDR3 DNA reads TGCAGTGCTAGATTGCCCCCTGGCCAAGAGACCCAGTACTTC. Its translation: CSARLPPGQETQYF.

This clonotype was picked up a small number of times. The chain carries TRBV3-1 and TRBJ1-6; D ambiguous. This CDR3 region has 17 residues. V lost 7 bases to trimming and J lost 0 bases, with 16 bases between them. CDR1 and CDR2 (germline): LGHDT, YNNKEL (reference sequence). This CDR3 is CASNAPAGSSYNSPLHF. In DNA form, the CDR3 reads TGTGCCAGCAACGCCCCGGCCGGGAGCTCCTATAATTCACCCCTCCACTTT.

The chain uses TRBV9 and TRBJ2-3; 9 bases match TRBD2. Germline lookup yields CDR1 SGDLS and CDR2 YYNGEE. The V and J ends lost 3 bases and 2 bases, in that order; junction bases with no gene match: 7. This CDR3 is built from 16 residues. CDR3 DNA: TGTGCCAGCAGCGCCGAGGCGGGGGGGGCCACAGATACGCAGTATTTT. Amino acid sequence: CASSAEAGGATDTQYF.